This T cell receptor beta chain was sequenced for a study of regulatory T cells in long-lasting Graves disease. Time point in this sample: persistent/refractory GD, antithyroid drugs over 5 years with positive TRAb. From RNA extracted from PBMCs, the TCR library was made. Tubes containing EDTA received roughly 10 milliliters of drawn peripheral blood. The CDR3 has 13 amino acids. V was shortened by 4 bases and J by 4 bases, with 10 bases between the two germline ends. The germline V gene has CDR1 SQVTM and CDR2 ANQGSEA. Notes on the study in general: What was studied was peripheral blood only, and not thyroid tissue. Less diverse TCR repertoires were seen in persistent Graves' patients than in newly diagnosed ones.

In regard to this clonotype: Its antigen is unknown.

TCR beta libraries were built with iRepertoire HTBI primers and Arm-PCR of CDR3 regions. Each CDR3 protein is one row after TCRdb ran MiXCR on the multiplex PCR reads. The table shows about 660,000 distinct CDR3 sequences, with about 32% occurring only once. The sample in question was peripheral blood mononuclear cells (PBMCs), obtained when the disease was refractory, from a patient treated with antithyroid drugs. The sequence derives from a female donor with Graves disease. J is TRBJ1-4 and V is TRBV29-1; D not certain. CDR3 DNA: TGCAGCGTTGGAGCCTCCTTTAATGAAAAACTGTTTTTT. It specifies CSVGASFNEKLFF.